This T cell receptor (beta chain) emerged from a study of identical twins (TCRdb year 2016). Some background on the complete study: The study deep-sequenced TCR alpha and beta repertoires from monozygotic twins, unrelated adults of various ages and cord blood to test whether fetal clonotypes persist. To rule out contamination, replicate twin experiments were performed at different times with different library preparation protocols.

Only healthy Caucasian donors were included. Three pairs of female monozygotic twins, all aged about 18 to 30 years, were included in the twin cohort. Peripheral blood mononuclear cells were the source from which RNA for the TCR libraries was isolated. Summary of the overall study and its limitations: Excess twin sharing in beta out-of-frame sequences was weaker because fewer shared sequences lowered the signal-to-noise ratio. Abundant cord blood beta clonotypes carried fewer insertions; young adult naive repertoires showed a weaker similar trend, while memory repertoires showed none. Because the same donors could not be followed over many years, the conclusions depended on cross-sectional statistical analysis. Out-of-frame TCR alpha sharing in monozygotic twins was systematically underestimated by recombination models, whereas sharing between unrelated individuals was in agreement with the recombination models. Compared with coincidental sharing between unrelated individuals, out-of-frame TCR alpha sequences shared between twins had an excess of sequences with low generation probability. Zero-insertion analyses could be partly confounded by invariant T cells such as MAIT and iNKT, though diverse VJ usage argued against such confounding for most clonotypes.

A word on this clonotype: Its antigen has not been determined. No qualities accompany the bases; no much larger clone lies one base away.

Library preparation employed 5' RACE. Sequencing took place on an Illumina HiSeq 2000. Template switching introduced a universal primer binding site; the final cDNA contained a unique molecular identifier, enabling accurate counting of TCR cDNA molecules. Specific primers in the conserved constant-segment region were used to synthesize first-strand cDNA for the TCR alpha and beta chains. To control for contamination, every cDNA library was double barcoded, receiving both a SMART-Mk sample barcode and Illumina barcodes. TruSeq adapter sequences along with Illumina sample barcodes were introduced in two successive PCR steps. TCR alpha and beta cDNA libraries were sequenced on the Illumina HiSeq platform with custom primers. Concerning the study's data processing: Raw reads were processed with MiGEC to extract unique molecular identifiers, and MiXCR was used to determine CDR3 positions. For each individual, recombination models were inferred using an EM algorithm with the repgenHMM and IGoR tools. The analysis of shared clonotypes was done with the tcR package in R, with sharing normalized by the product of cloneset sizes. Out-of-frame nonproductive sequences were analyzed to study raw recombination free of thymic and clonal selection effects. Through fastp at Q25 and MiXCR, TCRdb rebuilt clones from the public reads, retaining in-frame beta chains. Rows are unified per CDR3 protein, each entry keeping the most common DNA and genes. The V and J calls, along with clone size, are taken from TCRdb and not from the paper's own processing. The sample includes fewer than 900,000 distinct CDR3 sequences, with roughly 18% observed a single time. The ten largest clones add up to roughly 14% of the sample.

Reading from cysteine to phenylalanine, the CDR3 counts 17 amino acids. Solely the CDR3 DNA is kept, with 51 bases framed from the first base. At the junction V is shortened by 5 bases and J by 4 bases; bases outside the gene matches: 15. These data were also filed under a second study, of T cells expressing NK-cell markers. That second publication adds: In sorted CD3+CD56+NKG2C+, CD3+CD56+NKG2C- and CD3+CD56-NKG2C+ T-cell subsets from several donors, TCR beta-chain repertoires were profiled. Among the eight sequenced donors, seven were HCMV-seropositive and one was HCMV-seronegative. To restrict sorting to alphabetaTCR-expressing T cells, an anti-gammadeltaTCR antibody was added in several experiments. For 6 or 7 donors, the dominant CD3+CD56+NKG2C+ clonotypes were among the top 10 CD8+ clonotypes and accounted for roughly 1.0-7.5% of CD8+ T cells. Those dominant clonotypes were again the most abundant among CD3+CD56-NKG2C+ cells in a few donors, at roughly 25-60.1%. Whether the expanded NKG2C-expressing T cell clones were specific for HCMV antigens remained unclear. All eight donors whose samples were sequenced were randomly selected healthy volunteers, three of them men and five women. HCMV-specific IgG was detected in serum with a commercial ELISA kit to determine HCMV serostatus. For a handful of donors, bulk peripheral blood T-cell repertoires were also sequenced from unsorted PBMC. MIGEC handled demultiplexing of the reads and grouping by UMI, while MiTCR was used to assemble and quantify clonotypes. To exclude erroneous sequences, any TCR cDNA sequence not supported by at least two reads was discarded. Downstream repertoire analysis used the tcR package, and clonotypes were matched across fractions by CDR3 nucleotide sequence plus V segment. VDJmatch was used to annotate antigen specificity against VDJdb, with one amino acid substitution in CDR3 allowed.

Sequenced: PBMCs. Recombination linked TRBV12-3 or TRBV12-4 to TRBJ1-2, with TRBD1 matching 8 junction bases. The source is a woman between 18 and 29 years old in good health. The DNA is as follows: TGTGCCAGCAGTCCAACCCGGCGAGGACAGGGAGTCTATGGCTACACCTTC. Translated, this is CASSPTRRGQGVYGYTF.